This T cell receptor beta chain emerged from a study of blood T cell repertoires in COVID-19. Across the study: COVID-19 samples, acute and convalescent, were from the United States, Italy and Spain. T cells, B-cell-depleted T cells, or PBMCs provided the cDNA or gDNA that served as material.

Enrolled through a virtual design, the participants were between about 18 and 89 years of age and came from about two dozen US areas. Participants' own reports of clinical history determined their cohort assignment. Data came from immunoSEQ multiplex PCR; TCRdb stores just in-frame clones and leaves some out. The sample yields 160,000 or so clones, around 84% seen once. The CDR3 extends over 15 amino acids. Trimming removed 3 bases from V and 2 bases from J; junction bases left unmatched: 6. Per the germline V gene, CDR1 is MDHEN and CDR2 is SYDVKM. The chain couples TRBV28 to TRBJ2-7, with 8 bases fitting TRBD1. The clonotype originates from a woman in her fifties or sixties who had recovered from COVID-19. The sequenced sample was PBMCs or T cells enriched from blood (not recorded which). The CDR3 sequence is CASSFGDRQPYEQYF. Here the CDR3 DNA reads TGTGCCAGCAGTTTTGGGGACAGGCAACCCTACGAGCAGTACTTC.